This TCR beta chain was profiled in a study of monozygotic twins with inflammatory bowel disease (dated by TCRdb to about 2019). As for the study more broadly: A total of some 30 monozygotic twin pairs were included in the full study, comprising nine German pairs (four IBD-concordant, five IBD-discordant) and 19 IBD-discordant Danish pairs. Disease-associated traits were sought mainly through comparisons between IBD patients and their genetically identical healthy co-twins within discordant pairs. Each individual had, on average, about 151 000 unique TCRalpha sequences and 181 000 unique TCRbeta sequences available for analysis. General conclusions and limits of the study: Fewer clonotypes were shared with other individuals by IBD patients than by healthy twins, most markedly in patients showing signs of disease activity. The analysis was unable to tell different T cell subtypes apart. No difference in repertoire similarity was observed between concordant and discordant twins, possibly owing to limited statistical power. IBD patients had lower TCRbeta repertoire diversity, measured by the inverse Simpson index, than their healthy co-twins. Background noise and inter-individual variability may have been introduced into the repertoires by the differing immunosuppressive treatments among patients. No single strong signal or clonotype linked to IBD turned up in the results, so the idea that one exists was not supported.

Regarding this clonotype: No cognate antigen has been identified for it.

From its cysteine to its phenylalanine, the CDR3 spans 16 amino acids. Only the protein is available. Via the germline V gene, CDR1 is KGHSH and CDR2 LQKENI. From each donor, a roughly 2.6 ml peripheral blood sample was collected into PAXgene tubes and stored at -80 degrees C. Without any T cell sorting, total RNA was extracted from whole blood using the PAXgene blood miRNA kit on an automated QIAcube. Peripheral blood from monozygotic twin pairs who were concordant or discordant for inflammatory bowel disease underwent deep TCRalpha and TCRbeta repertoire profiling using unique molecular barcoding. For every twin pair, smoking habits were documented, and each individual was categorised as a current, former or never smoker. The library was made by 5' RACE. The input for every TCR library was 3,500 to 4,000 ng of total RNA. For each sample, cDNA synthesis with SMARTScribe reverse transcriptase was split into eight separate reactions. During cDNA synthesis, template switching was used to introduce unique molecular identifiers that contained a 6-nucleotide sample barcode. Two nested PCRs of around 15 and 10 cycles amplified the TCRalpha and TCRbeta cDNA, and bead purification followed each PCR. Before amplification, the cDNA was both treated with uracil DNA-glycosylase and purified with the QIAquick PCR purification kit. The second PCR added Illumina TruSeq-compatible adapters along with sample-specific barcodes. TapeStation and Qubit were used to check library quality and concentration, and 5 to 6.5 ng of each library went into the pool. Sequencing of the pooled libraries was done on an Illumina HiSeq2500 single-index Rapid Run using custom sequencing primers and 2 x 100 bp reads. Regarding the original processing steps: MiGEC version 1.2.6 was used for UMI-based consensus assembly to correct PCR and sequencing errors. MiXCR version 2.1.1 was used for V(D)J alignment, clonotype assembly and CDR3 extraction. Gene usage, clonotype sharing and MAIT/NKT TCR abundance were normalised by analysing the top 1000, 10 000 and 20 000 clonotypes per sample. Diversity was computed as the inverse Simpson index with the vegan R package after downsampling to 27 000 UMIs. Statistical testing used paired Mann-Whitney U tests on the discordant twin pairs and applied Benjamini-Hochberg correction for multiple testing. After the reads were reprocessed by TCRdb, one entry was made per CDR3 protein sequence, with no DNA. It is TCRdb's table, rather than the study itself, that gives the V and J calls and clone size. This specimen's table enumerates 150,000 to 200,000 distinct CDR3 sequences. The ten largest clones add up to approximately 3% of the sample.

The rearrangement combines TRBV18 with TRBJ2-7; TCRdb's D gene call, TRBD2, goes unchecked for lack of DNA. The sample was blood. This receptor was taken from a human donor with ulcerative colitis or Crohn's disease, or a healthy co-twin of an affected twin (not recorded which). CDR3 region: CASSLLAGVFGYEQYF.